The 4 T cell receptor beta chains below were found in one sample sequenced in a study of T-cell memory formation after mild COVID-19. TCRdb independently ran MiXCR on the 5' RACE reads; one entry per CDR3 protein. The table has over 12,000 distinct CDR3 sequences, 20% to 25% seen once. Sequencing used PBMCs or a T cell subset sorted from them (not recorded which). These receptors were obtained from a man aged 18 to 30 who had mild COVID-19 (a few samples of this study predate the infection). Cell type and time point are not known.

The sample holds many counts of this clonotype. The V call is TRBV7-6, the J call TRBJ1-1, with D possibly TRBD1 on 5 matching bases. CDR1 SGHVS and CDR2 FNYEAQ come from the germline V gene. The CDR3 is 14 amino acids. Trimming stripped 1 base from V and 4 bases from J, with 10 bases between. CDR3 sequence: CASSLDWGITEAFF. The CDR3 DNA is TGTGCCAGCAGCTTAGATTGGGGGATCACTGAAGCTTTCTTT. The full variable domain, with the rest looked up from reference TRBV7-6 and TRBJ1-1, is GAGVSQSPRYKVTKRGQDVALRCDPISGHVSLYWYRQALGQGPEFLTYFNYEAQQDKSGLPNDRFSAERPEGSISTLTIQRTEQRDSAMYRCASSLDWGITEAFFGQGTRLTVV.

This clonotype was found a few times. The chain is built from TRBV29-1 and TRBJ1-2; D perhaps matches TRBD1 (6 bases). The CDR3 has 13 amino acids. Germline lookup yields CDR1 SQVTM and CDR2 ANQGSEA. V was cut by 4 bases and J by 6 bases, with 15 bases left in between. DNA for the CDR3: TGCAGCGTTGGATCTCGGGGGGCTCATGGCTACACCTTC. Translation: CSVGSRGAHGYTF.

With regard to this clonotype: One end of the junction is discordant with germline, which a read error may explain. This rearrangement joins TRBV4-1 to TRBJ1-4; D unclear. Germline V CDR1 and CDR2: MGHRA, YSYEKL. CDR3 length: 15 amino acids. The CDR3 DNA reads TGCGCCAGCAGCCAAGTGGCGGCAACTAATGAAAGACTGTTTTTT. This encodes CASSQVAATNERLFF.

This clonotype was recorded many times. The chain uses TRBV9 and TRBJ2-3, with 9 bases lining up with TRBD2. V lost 0 bases to trimming and J lost 0 bases; unmatched junction nucleotides: 11. The length of the CDR3 is 19 residues. Germline values: CDR1 SGDLS, CDR2 YYNGEE. The CDR3 here is CASSVVGLAGWPSTDTQYF. The CDR3, as DNA: TGTGCCAGCAGCGTAGTAGGGCTAGCGGGGTGGCCTAGCACAGATACGCAGTATTTT.